This T cell receptor (beta chain) was sequenced in a study of cytomegalovirus exposure and HLA in healthy donors. Notes on the study in general: Links to common viral pathogens appeared, in a later analysis, for several of the most significant clusters. As was reported, the HLA-A and HLA-B alleles of most subjects were accurately predicted from TCR beta sequences.

PCR primers comprised 60 Vbeta and 13 Jbeta primers. The repertoire was sequenced with immunoSEQ multiplex PCR; TCRdb's copy has only in-frame clones and lacks some. The sample carries 200,000 to 250,000 clones, 75% to 80% recorded once. This CDR3 contains 11 residues. CDR1 is LNHDA and CDR2 is SQIVND in the germline V gene (reference sequence). J lost 13 bases, V lost 4 bases, and 5 bases had no gene match. On this clone itself: Its target is not known.

Sequenced sample: PBMCs. The clonotype originates from a man aged 18 to 29 in good health and CMV-seronegative. The rearrangement uses TRBV19 and TRBJ1-2; 8 bases are shared with TRBD1. The CDR3 DNA sequence: TGTGCCAGTAGTACCGGGACAGGCCCCACCTTC. This sequence encodes CASSTGTGPTF.